This TCR beta chain is from a study of blood T cell repertoires in COVID-19. Seattle patient enrollment occurred during active infection, with longitudinal follow-up thereafter. Germline values: CDR1 SGDLS, CDR2 YYNGEE. The V end was cut by 4 bases, the J end by 0 bases, with 12 bases between. The CDR3 extends over 15 amino acids. In the original workflow: Amplification from reference gene primers served as the basis for estimated nucleated cell counts. Here immunoSEQ multiplex PCR was the method, and the copy in TCRdb shows in-frame clones only, minus some. Clone size and the V and J calls come from that table; the DNA yielded D and trimming. The table lists just under 350,000 clones, about 88% of them singletons.

This receptor was identified in a woman between 65 and 79 years old with COVID-19, enrolled during active disease. The material sequenced was peripheral blood. This rearrangement joins TRBV9 to TRBJ2-3, with D possibly TRBD1 on 5 matching bases. The DNA for the CDR3 is TGTGCCAGCAGCCTAGGACATGCTAGCACAGATACGCAGTATTTT. This sequence encodes CASSLGHASTDTQYF.